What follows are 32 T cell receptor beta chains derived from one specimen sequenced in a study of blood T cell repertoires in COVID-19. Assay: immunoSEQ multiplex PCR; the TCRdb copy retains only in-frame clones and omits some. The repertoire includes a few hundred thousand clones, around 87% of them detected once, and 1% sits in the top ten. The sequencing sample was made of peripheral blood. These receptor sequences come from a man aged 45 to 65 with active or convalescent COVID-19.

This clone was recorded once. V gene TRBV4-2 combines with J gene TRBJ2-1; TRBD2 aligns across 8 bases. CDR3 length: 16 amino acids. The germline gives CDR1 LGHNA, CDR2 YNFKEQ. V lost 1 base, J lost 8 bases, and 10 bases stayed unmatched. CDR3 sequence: CASSQAVERESYEQFF. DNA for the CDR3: TGTGCCAGCAGCCAAGCCGTGGAGCGGGAGTCGTATGAGCAGTTCTTC.

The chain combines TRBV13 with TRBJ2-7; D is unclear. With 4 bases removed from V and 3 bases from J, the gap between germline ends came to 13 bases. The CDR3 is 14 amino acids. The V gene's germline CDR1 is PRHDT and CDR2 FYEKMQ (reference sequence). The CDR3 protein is CASSSTDGYYEQYF. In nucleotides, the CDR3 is TGTGCCAGCAGCTCCACAGATGGTTACTACGAGCAGTACTTC.

In DNA, the CDR3 is TGCAGTGCTAGTATAGCTAGCGGGTTCGCCTACGAGCAGTACTTC. Protein sequence: CSASIASGFAYEQYF. The V call is TRBV20-1, the J call TRBJ2-7, with 8 nucleotides matching TRBD2. Germline CDR1 reads DFQATT; CDR2 reads SNEGSKA (reference sequence). Trimming cost V 3 bases and J 2 bases; bases outside gene matches: 9. The CDR3 spans 15 residues.

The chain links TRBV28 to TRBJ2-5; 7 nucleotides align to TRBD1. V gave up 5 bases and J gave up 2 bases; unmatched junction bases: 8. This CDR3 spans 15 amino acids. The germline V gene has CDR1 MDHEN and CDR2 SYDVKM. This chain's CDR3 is CASSLQQGSQETQYF. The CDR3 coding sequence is TGTGCCAGCAGTCTACAACAGGGGAGTCAAGAGACCCAGTACTTC.

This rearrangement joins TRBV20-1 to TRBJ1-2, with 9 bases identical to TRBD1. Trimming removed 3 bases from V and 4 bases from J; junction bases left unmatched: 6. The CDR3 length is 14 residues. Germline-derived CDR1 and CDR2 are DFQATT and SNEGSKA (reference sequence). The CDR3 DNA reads TGCAGTGCTAGTGGGGGACAGGGAAGCTATGGCTACACCTTC. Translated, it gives CSASGGQGSYGYTF.

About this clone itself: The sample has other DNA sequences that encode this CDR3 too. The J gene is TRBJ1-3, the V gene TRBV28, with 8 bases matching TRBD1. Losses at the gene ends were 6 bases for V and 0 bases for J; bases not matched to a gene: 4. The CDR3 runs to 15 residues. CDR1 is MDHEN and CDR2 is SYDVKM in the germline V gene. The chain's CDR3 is CASSPGGDSGNTIYF. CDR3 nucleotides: TGTGCCAGCAGCCCAGGGGGCGACTCTGGAAACACCATATATTTT.

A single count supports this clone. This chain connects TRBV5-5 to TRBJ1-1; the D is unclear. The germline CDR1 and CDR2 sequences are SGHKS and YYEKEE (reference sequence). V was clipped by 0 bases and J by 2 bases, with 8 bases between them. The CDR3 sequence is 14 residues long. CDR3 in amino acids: CASSLEWLNTEAFF. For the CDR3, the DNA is TGTGCCAGCAGCTTGGAGTGGCTCAACACTGAAGCTTTCTTT.

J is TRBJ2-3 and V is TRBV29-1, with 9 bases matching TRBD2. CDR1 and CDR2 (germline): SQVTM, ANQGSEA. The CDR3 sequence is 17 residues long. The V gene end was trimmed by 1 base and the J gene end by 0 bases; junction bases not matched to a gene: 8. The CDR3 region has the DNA TGCAGCGTTGAAGGACTAGCGGACTTACCTAGCACAGATACGCAGTATTTT. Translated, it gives CSVEGLADLPSTDTQYF.

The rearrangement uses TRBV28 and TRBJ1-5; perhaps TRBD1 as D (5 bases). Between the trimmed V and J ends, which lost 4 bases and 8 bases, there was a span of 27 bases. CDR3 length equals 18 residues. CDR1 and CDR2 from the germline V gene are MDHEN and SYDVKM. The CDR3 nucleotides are TGTGCCAGCAGTTCCCCAGCGCGGGGGGTGGGATTGAGCGAGCCCCAGCATTTT. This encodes CASSSPARGVGLSEPQHF.

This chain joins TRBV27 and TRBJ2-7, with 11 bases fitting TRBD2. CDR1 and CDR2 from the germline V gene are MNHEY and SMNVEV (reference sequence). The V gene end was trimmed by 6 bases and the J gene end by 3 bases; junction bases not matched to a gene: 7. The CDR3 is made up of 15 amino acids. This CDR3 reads CASSRSLAGVYEQYF. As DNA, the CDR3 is TGTGCCAGCAGCCGCTCACTAGCGGGAGTCTACGAGCAGTACTTC.

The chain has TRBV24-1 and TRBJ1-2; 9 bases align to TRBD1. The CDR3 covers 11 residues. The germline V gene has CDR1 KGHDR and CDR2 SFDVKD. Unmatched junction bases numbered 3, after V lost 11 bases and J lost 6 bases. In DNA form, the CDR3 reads TGTGCCATCGGGACAGGGAATGGCTACACCTTC. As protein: CAIGTGNGYTF.

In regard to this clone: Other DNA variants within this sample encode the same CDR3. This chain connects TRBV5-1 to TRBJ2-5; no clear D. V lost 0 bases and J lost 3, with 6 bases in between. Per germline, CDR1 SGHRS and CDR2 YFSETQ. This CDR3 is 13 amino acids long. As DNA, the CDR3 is TGCGCCAGCAGCTTGGACCGGGAAGAGACCCAGTACTTC. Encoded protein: CASSLDREETQYF. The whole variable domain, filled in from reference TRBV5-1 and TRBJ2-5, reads KAGVTQTPRYLIKTRGQQVTLSCSPISGHRSVSWYQQTPGQGLQFLFEYFSETQRNKGNFPGRFSGRQFSNSRSEMNVSTLELGDSALYLCASSLDREETQYFGPGTRLLVL.

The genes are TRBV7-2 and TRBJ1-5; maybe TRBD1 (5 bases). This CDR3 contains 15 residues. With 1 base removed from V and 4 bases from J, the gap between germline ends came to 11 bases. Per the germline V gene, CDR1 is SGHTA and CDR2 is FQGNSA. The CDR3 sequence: CASSLVFTGNQPQHF. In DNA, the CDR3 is TGTGCCAGCAGCTTAGTCTTTACAGGAAATCAGCCCCAGCATTTT.

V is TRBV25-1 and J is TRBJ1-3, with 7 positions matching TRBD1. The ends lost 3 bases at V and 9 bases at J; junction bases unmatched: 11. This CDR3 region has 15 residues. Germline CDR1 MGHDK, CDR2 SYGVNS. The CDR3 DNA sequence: TGTGCCAGCAGTGATGGAAAACAGGGGATAGGCACCATATATTTT. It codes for CASSDGKQGIGTIYF.

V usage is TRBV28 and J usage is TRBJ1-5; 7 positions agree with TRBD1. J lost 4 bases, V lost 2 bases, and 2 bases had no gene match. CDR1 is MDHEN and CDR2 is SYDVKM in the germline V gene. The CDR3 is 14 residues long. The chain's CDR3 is CASSLHRGNQPQHF. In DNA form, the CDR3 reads TGTGCCAGCAGTTTACACAGGGGTAATCAGCCCCAGCATTTT.

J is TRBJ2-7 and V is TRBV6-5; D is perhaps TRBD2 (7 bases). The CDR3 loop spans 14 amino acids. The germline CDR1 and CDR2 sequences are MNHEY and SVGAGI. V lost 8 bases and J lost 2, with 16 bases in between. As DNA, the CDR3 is TGTGCCAGCGCCTCAGGGAGGGGGGCCTACGAGCAGTACTTC. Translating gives CASASGRGAYEQYF.

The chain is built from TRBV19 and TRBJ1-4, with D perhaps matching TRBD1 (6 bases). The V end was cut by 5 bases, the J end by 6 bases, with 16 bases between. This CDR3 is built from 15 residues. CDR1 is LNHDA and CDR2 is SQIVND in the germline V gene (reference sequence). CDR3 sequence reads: CASSPSGGGYEKLFF. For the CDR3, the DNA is TGTGCCAGTAGTCCGAGTGGGGGCGGGTATGAAAAACTGTTTTTT.

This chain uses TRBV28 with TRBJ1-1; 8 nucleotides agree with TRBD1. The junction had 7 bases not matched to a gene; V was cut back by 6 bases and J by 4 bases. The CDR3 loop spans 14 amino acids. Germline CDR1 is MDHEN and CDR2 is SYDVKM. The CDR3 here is CASRIGQGATEAFF. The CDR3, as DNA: TGTGCCAGCAGGATTGGACAGGGCGCCACTGAAGCTTTCTTT.

The CDR3 sequence: CASSRGQGARNEQFF. As DNA, the CDR3 is TGCGCCAGCAGCCGGGGACAGGGGGCGCGAAATGAGCAGTTCTTC. The chain is built from TRBV5-1 and TRBJ2-1, with 12 bases aligning to TRBD1. Per the germline V gene, CDR1 is SGHRS and CDR2 is YFSETQ. The CDR3 has 15 amino acids. V trimming: 4 bases; J trimming: 7 bases; junction bases outside the gene matches: 6. The entire variable domain, with the rest obtained from reference TRBV5-1 and TRBJ2-1, is as follows: KAGVTQTPRYLIKTRGQQVTLSCSPISGHRSVSWYQQTPGQGLQFLFEYFSETQRNKGNFPGRFSGRQFSNSRSEMNVSTLELGDSALYLCASSRGQGARNEQFFGPGTRLTVL.

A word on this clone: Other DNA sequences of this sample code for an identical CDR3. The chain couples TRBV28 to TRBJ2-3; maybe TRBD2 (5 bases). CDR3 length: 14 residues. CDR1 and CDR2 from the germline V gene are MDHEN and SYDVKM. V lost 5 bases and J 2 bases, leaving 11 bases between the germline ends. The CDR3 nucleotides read TGTGCCAGCAGTGAAACCGGGATCACAGATACGCAGTATTTT. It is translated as CASSETGITDTQYF.

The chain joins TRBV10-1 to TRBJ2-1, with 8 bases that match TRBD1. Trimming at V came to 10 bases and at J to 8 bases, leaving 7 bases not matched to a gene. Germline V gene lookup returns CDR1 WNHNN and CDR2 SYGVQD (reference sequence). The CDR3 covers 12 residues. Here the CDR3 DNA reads TGCGCCATTTCGGACAGGGATGATGAGCAGTTCTTC. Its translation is CAISDRDDEQFF.

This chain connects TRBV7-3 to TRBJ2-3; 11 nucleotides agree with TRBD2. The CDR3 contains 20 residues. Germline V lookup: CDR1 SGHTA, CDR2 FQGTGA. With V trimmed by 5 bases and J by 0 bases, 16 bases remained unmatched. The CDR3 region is CASSVSGVLAGVPSTDTQYF. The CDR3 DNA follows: TGTGCCAGCAGCGTCTCGGGGGTACTAGCGGGAGTTCCTAGCACAGATACGCAGTATTTT.

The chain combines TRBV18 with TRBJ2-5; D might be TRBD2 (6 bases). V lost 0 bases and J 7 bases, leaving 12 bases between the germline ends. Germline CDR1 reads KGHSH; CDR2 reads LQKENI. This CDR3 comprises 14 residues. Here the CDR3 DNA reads TGTGCCAGCTCACCACCGCTGGGAGGTGGGACCCAGTACTTC. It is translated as CASSPPLGGGTQYF.

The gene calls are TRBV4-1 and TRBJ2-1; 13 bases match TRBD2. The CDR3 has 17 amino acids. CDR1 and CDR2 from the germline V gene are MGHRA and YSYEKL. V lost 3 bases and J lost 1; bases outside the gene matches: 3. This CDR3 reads CASSQRTSGGSYNEQFF. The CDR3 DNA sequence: TGCGCCAGCAGCCAGAGGACTAGCGGGGGATCCTACAATGAGCAGTTCTTC.

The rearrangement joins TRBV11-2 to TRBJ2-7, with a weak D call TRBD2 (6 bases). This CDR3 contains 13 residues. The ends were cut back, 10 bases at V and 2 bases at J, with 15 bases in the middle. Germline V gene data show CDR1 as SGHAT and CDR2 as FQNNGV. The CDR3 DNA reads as TGTGCCACCAGTGGAGGGCTTACCTACGAGCAGTACTTC. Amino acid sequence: CATSGGLTYEQYF.

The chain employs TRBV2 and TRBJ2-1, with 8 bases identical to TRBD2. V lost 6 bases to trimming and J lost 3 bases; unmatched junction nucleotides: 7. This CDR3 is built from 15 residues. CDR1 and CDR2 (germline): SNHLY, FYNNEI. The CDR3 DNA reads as TGTGCCAGCAGGGTACGGGGGGGGATCTACAATGAGCAGTTCTTC. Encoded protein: CASRVRGGIYNEQFF.

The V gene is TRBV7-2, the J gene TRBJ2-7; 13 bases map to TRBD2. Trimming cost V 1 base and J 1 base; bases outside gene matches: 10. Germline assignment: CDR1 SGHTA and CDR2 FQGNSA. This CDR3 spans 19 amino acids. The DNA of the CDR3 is TGTGCCAGCAGCTTAGTGGGACAGAGACTAGCGGGAGGTTCCTACGAGCAGTACTTC. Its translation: CASSLVGQRLAGGSYEQYF. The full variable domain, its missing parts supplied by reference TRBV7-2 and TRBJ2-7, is GAGVSQSPSNKVTEKGKDVELRCDPISGHTALYWYRQSLGQGLEFLIYFQGNSAPDKSGLPSDRFSAERTGGSVSTLTIQRTQQEDSAVYLCASSLVGQRLAGGSYEQYFGPGTRLTVT.

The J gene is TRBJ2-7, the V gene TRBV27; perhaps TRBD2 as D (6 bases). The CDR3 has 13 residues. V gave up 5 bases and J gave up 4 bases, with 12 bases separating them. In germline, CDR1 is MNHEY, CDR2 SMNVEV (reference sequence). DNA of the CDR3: TGTGCCAGCAGTCCGGTGACTAGTTACGAGCAGTACTTC. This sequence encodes CASSPVTSYEQYF.

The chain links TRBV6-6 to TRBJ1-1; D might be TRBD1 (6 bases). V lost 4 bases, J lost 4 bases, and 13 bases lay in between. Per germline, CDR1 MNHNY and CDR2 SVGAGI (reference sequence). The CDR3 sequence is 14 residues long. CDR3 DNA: TGTGCCAGCAGTTCACAGGGTGGAGGCACTGAAGCTTTCTTT. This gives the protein CASSSQGGGTEAFF.

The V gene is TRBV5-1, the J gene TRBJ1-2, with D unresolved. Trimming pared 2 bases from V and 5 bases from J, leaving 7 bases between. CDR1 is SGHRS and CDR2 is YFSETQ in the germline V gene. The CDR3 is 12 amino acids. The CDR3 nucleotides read TGCGCCAGCAGCTTAGGAGAGTATGGCTACACCTTC. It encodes CASSLGEYGYTF.

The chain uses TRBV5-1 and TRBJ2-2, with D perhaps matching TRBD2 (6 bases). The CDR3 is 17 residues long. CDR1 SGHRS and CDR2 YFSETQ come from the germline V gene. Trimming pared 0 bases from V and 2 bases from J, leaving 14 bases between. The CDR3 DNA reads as TGCGCCAGCAGCTTGGTACCGCTAGCGCCCAACACCGGGGAGCTGTTTTTT. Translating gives CASSLVPLAPNTGELFF.

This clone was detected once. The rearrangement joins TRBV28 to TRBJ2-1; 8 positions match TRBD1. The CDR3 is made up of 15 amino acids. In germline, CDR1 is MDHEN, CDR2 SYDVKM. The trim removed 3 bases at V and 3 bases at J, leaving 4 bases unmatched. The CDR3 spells CASSLTGVRYNEQFF. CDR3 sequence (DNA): TGTGCCAGCAGTTTGACAGGGGTGCGCTACAATGAGCAGTTCTTC.